The entry that follows covers one TCR beta chain sequence. This clonotype was found many times. Its antigen has not been determined. Per-nucleotide qualities are absent, and no much larger clonotype sits a single base away. Sequencer: Illumina HiSeq 2000. Multiplex PCR amplification was used to build the TCR beta chain libraries. High-throughput sequencing was used to analyze the amplified TCR beta chain products. In TCRdb, the public reads were trimmed at Q25 with fastp and aligned with MiXCR, with productive beta chains retained. Every entry covers one CDR3 protein and lists the most common genes and DNA from its rows. This sample comprises about 180,000 distinct CDR3 sequences, 25% to 40% of them detected only once. Of the sample, 4.3% is held by the ten largest clones. These data are taken from a study of breast tumors, draining lymph nodes, adjacent tissues (dated by TCRdb to about 2016). General notes on the study: The study compared TCR beta repertoires across tumor, adjacent nontumor tissue and axillary lymph nodes from breast cancer patients. The study aimed to assess the relationships and possible T-cell exchange between tumor, surrounding tissue and draining lymph node repertoires in human breast cancer.

The study at large found these results: The data were judged consistent with most tumor T cells deriving from the lymph node and then expanding within tumor tissue. Tumor T-cell repertoires showed less diversity than lymph node repertoires and more diversity than nontumor tissue repertoires, and tumor T-cell repertoires showed preferential V and J gene usage. Tumor and nontumor tissue repertoires were found to be significantly more similar in luminal-like than in basal-like breast cancer. The conclusion that tumor T cells originate in lymph nodes was presented as consistent with a hypothesis rather than as directly demonstrated.

The lymph node samples were taken from the axillary draining lymph nodes of breast cancer patients. The sequenced material came from axillary lymph node tissue. The clonotype originates from a female donor with breast cancer. Some clones in this sample may be carry-over from other donors' samples.

CDR3 reads: CASSSQRGLEQYF. The nucleotide sequence reads TGTGCCAGCAGCTCGCAGCGGGGGCTCGAGCAGTACTTC. Recombination linked TRBV11-3 to TRBJ2-7; 8 nucleotides in the junction match TRBD2. V is trimmed back by 4 bases and J by 6 bases, and the junction contains 5 bases that no gene match accounts for. Per the germline V gene, SGHNT is the CDR1 and YENEEA is the CDR2. Including the terminal cysteine and phenylalanine, the CDR3 comprises 13 residues. Of the read, only the CDR3 DNA is kept; its 39 bases are in frame from base 1. Full variable domain (CDR3 extended with the reference TRBV11-3 and TRBJ2-7 proteins): EAGVVQSPRYKIIEKKQPVAFWCNPISGHNTLYWYLQNLGQGPELLIRYENEEAVDDSQLPKDRFSAERLKGVDSTLKIQPAELGDSAVYLCASSSQRGLEQYFGPGTRLTVT.